These T cell receptor beta chains were read from a single sample in a study of technical replicates of blood from a handful of donors. Repertoires were generated with immunoSEQ multiplex PCR, while TCRdb's copy carries only in-frame clones and drops some. Counted here are under 95,000 clones, 91% occurring once; the ten biggest clones make up 0.37%. What was sequenced was T cells isolated from PBMCs. These receptors came from a human donor in good health. Some clones in this sample may be carry-over from other donors' samples. Each CDR3 is given with its conserved first and last residue. Fields, in order: D gene, J gene, V gene, clone size, CDR3 protein, CDR3 DNA. The D gene is left open where the match is weak. Rows give clone size only sometimes, using once, few, many, or a class for an expanded clone.

>.|TRBJ2-7|TRBV29-1|.
CSVVAGNYEQYF
TGCAGCGTTGTTGCAGGGAACTACGAGCAGTACTTC
>.|TRBJ2-5|TRBV28|.
CAGGGRETQYF
TGTGCCGGGGGAGGCCGGGAGACCCAGTACTTC
>.|TRBJ1-5|TRBV15|once
CATGLYSNQPQHF
TGTGCCACCGGGCTCTATAGCAATCAGCCCCAGCATTTT
>TRBD2|TRBJ2-2|TRBV5-1|.
CASSLGLAGVTGELFF
TGCGCCAGCAGCTTAGGACTAGCGGGAGTCACCGGGGAGCTGTTTTTT
>.|TRBJ2-7|TRBV25-1|.
CASSEYILRGEQYF
TGTGCCAGCAGTGAATATATTCTTAGGGGCGAGCAGTACTTC
>.|TRBJ1-1|TRBV7-8|.
CASSWTVNTEAFF
TGTGCCAGCAGCTGGACAGTGAACACTGAAGCTTTCTTT
>TRBD2|TRBJ2-7|TRBV27|.
CASMPGLGNLKWGPTEEQYF
TGTGCCAGCATGCCGGGACTAGGTAATTTAAAGTGGGGCCCTACCGAGGAGCAGTACTTC
>TRBD1|TRBJ1-6|TRBV5-1|few
CASSRITGGKDNSPLHF
TGCGCCAGCAGCCGAATTACAGGGGGAAAAGATAATTCACCCCTCCACTTT
>.|TRBJ2-7|TRBV5-1|.
CASSRGNEQYF
TGCGCCAGCAGTAGGGGGAATGAGCAGTACTTC
>TRBD1|TRBJ2-6|TRBV9|.
CASSPEPGQGTGANVLTF
TGTGCCAGCAGCCCGGAACCGGGACAGGGGACTGGGGCCAACGTCCTGACTTTC
>.|TRBJ2-5|TRBV7-8|.
CASSLGFGEQTQYF
TGTGCCAGCAGCTTAGGTTTCGGGGAGCAGACCCAGTACTTC
>.|TRBJ1-2|TRBV14|.
CASSQGRVEGGYTF
TGTGCCAGCAGCCAAGGCAGGGTTGAAGGCGGCTACACCTTC
>TRBD1|TRBJ1-5|TRBV28|.
CASSFWRTGGNQPQHF
TGTGCCAGCAGTTTTTGGCGGACAGGAGGTAATCAGCCCCAGCATTTT
>TRBD1|TRBJ1-1|TRBV6-5|few
CASRQGTGQAAEAFF
TGTGCCAGCAGACAGGGAACCGGACAGGCCGCTGAAGCTTTCTTT
>TRBD1|TRBJ1-1|TRBV5-6|.
CASSIVGSGTANTEAFF
TGTGCCAGCAGCATCGTGGGGTCGGGGACAGCGAACACTGAAGCTTTCTTT
>.|TRBJ2-7|TRBV5-4|.
CASRFDTTYEQYF
TGTGCCAGCAGATTCGACACAACCTACGAGCAGTACTTC
>TRBD2|TRBJ2-5|TRBV5-6|.
CASSTSGGQETQYF
TGTGCCAGCAGCACTAGCGGGGGGCAAGAGACCCAGTACTTC
>.|TRBJ1-2|TRBV7-9|.
CASSGSGANYGYTF
TGTGCCAGCTCCGGTTCGGGAGCTAACTATGGCTACACCTTC
>TRBD2|TRBJ2-3|TRBV4-1|.
CASSLVAGVETDTQYF
TGCGCCAGCAGCCTGGTAGCGGGGGTGGAGACAGATACGCAGTATTTT
>TRBD2|TRBJ2-5|TRBV29-1|.
CSVVGLVTSGEQETQYF
TGCAGCGTTGTAGGGTTAGTTACTAGCGGGGAACAAGAGACCCAGTACTTC
>.|TRBJ1-1|TRBV5-1|.
CASSPLTGLSTEAFF
TGCGCCAGCAGCCCCCTGACGGGTTTGAGCACTGAAGCTTTCTTT
>TRBD2|TRBJ2-1|TRBV15|.
CATKGLAGDNEQFF
TGTGCCACTAAAGGACTAGCGGGAGACAATGAGCAGTTCTTC
>TRBD1|TRBJ2-7|TRBV11-2|.
CASSISGTGSYEQYF
TGTGCCAGCAGCATCTCCGGGACAGGCTCCTACGAGCAGTACTTC
>.|TRBJ1-4|TRBV4-1|.
CASSQARQNEKLFF
TGCGCCAGCAGCCAAGCCAGACAGAATGAAAAACTGTTTTTT
>.|TRBJ2-5|TRBV25-1|.
CASSELRGRETQYF
TGTGCCAGCAGTGAACTCAGGGGAAGAGAGACCCAGTACTTC
>TRBD2|TRBJ2-5|TRBV4-1|few
CASSQAKRGNQETQYF
TGCGCCAGCAGCCAAGCTAAGCGGGGAAACCAAGAGACCCAGTACTTC
>TRBD1|TRBJ1-2|TRBV5-5|.
CASSQGTGVNYGYTF
TGTGCCAGCAGCCAGGGGACAGGAGTTAACTATGGCTACACCTTC
>TRBD2|TRBJ2-7|TRBV28|once
CASSLPPSGDSYEQYF
TGTGCCAGCAGTTTACCGCCTAGCGGGGACTCCTACGAGCAGTACTTC
>TRBD1|TRBJ2-7|TRBV27|.
CASSPGTGFGYEQYF
TGTGCCAGCAGTCCGGGGACAGGGTTCGGCTACGAGCAGTACTTC
>TRBD2|TRBJ2-1|TRBV4-2|.
CASSQDGTSYNEQFF
TGTGCCAGCAGCCAAGACGGGACTAGTTACAATGAGCAGTTCTTC
>.|TRBJ1-5|TRBV6-1|.
CASSHVQTGNQPQHF
TGTGCCAGCAGCCATGTCCAAACGGGCAATCAGCCCCAGCATTTT
>.|TRBJ2-7|TRBV28|.
CASSPGQGIPYEQYF
TGTGCCAGCAGTCCTGGGCAGGGGATCCCCTACGAGCAGTACTTC
>.|TRBJ2-5|TRBV4-2|.
CASSQDLAGRRETQYF
TGTGCCAGCAGCCAAGATTTGGCGGGTCGGAGGGAGACCCAGTACTTC
>.|TRBJ1-2|TRBV14|.
CASSQVAWGVYGYTF
TGTGCCAGCAGCCAAGTGGCGTGGGGCGTCTATGGCTACACCTTC
>TRBD2|TRBJ2-4|TRBV19|.
CASKRGREGSKNIQYF
TGTGCCAGTAAAAGAGGGCGGGAGGGCTCCAAAAACATTCAGTACTTC
>TRBD1|TRBJ2-7|TRBV29-1|once
CGTQTGNSYEQYF
TGCGGCACCCAGACAGGGAACTCCTACGAGCAGTACTTC
>TRBD2|TRBJ2-7|TRBV7-8|.
CASSLALGTSGSNYEQYF
TGTGCCAGCAGCTTAGCGCTAGGGACTAGCGGGAGTAACTACGAGCAGTACTTC
>.|TRBJ2-3|TRBV6-6|.
CASKREADTQYF
TGTGCCAGCAAACGCGAAGCAGATACGCAGTATTTT
>TRBD1|TRBJ1-5|TRBV6-1|.
CASSEQGVEQPQHF
TGTGCCAGCAGCGAACAGGGGGTTGAACAGCCCCAGCATTTT
>TRBD1|TRBJ2-1|TRBV9|.
CASSLGQGPYNEQFF
TGTGCCAGCAGCCTCGGACAGGGGCCCTACAATGAGCAGTTCTTC
>TRBD1|TRBJ1-4|TRBV30|.
CAWNPGQGTNEKLFF
TGTGCCTGGAACCCGGGACAGGGAACTAATGAAAAACTGTTTTTT
>.|TRBJ1-1|TRBV13|few
CASSLVGGRTEAFF
TGTGCCAGCAGCTTAGTTGGGGGGAGAACTGAAGCTTTCTTT
>TRBD2|TRBJ2-7|TRBV5-4|.
CASSPGTSGGLTYEQYF
TGTGCCAGCAGCCCCGGGACTAGCGGGGGGCTAACCTACGAGCAGTACTTC
>.|TRBJ1-5|TRBV6-1|.
CASSEDNHYGGGYQPQHF
TGTGCCAGCAGTGAAGATAATCACTATGGGGGGGGCTATCAGCCCCAGCATTTT
>.|TRBJ1-1|TRBV7-2|.
CASSPDSYTEAFF
TGTGCCAGCAGCCCGGACAGCTACACTGAAGCTTTCTTT
>TRBD2|TRBJ2-7|TRBV5-1|.
CASSLEASGVPRF
TGCGCCAGCAGCTTGGAAGCTAGCGGGGTACCCCGTTTC
>.|TRBJ2-4|TRBV6-1|.
CASMGDPAKNIQYF
TGTGCCAGCATGGGAGATCCAGCCAAAAACATTCAGTACTTC
>.|TRBJ2-7|TRBV7-9|.
CASSYWATPYEQYF
TGTGCCAGCAGCTACTGGGCCACCCCTTACGAGCAGTACTTC